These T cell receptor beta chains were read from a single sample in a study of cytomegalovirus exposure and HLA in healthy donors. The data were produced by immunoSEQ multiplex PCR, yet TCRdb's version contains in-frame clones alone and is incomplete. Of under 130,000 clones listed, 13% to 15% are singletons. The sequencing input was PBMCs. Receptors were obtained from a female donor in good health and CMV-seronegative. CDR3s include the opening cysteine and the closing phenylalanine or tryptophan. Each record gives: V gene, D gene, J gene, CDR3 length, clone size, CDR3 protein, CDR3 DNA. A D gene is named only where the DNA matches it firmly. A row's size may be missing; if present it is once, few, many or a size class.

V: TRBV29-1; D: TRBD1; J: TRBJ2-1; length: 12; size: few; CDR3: CSVEPTGDEQFF; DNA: TGCAGCGTTGAGCCTACAGGGGACGAGCAGTTCTTC
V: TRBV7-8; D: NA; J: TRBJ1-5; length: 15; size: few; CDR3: CASSLGQNSNQPQHF; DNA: TGTGCCAGCAGCTTAGGACAAAATAGCAATCAGCCCCAGCATTTT
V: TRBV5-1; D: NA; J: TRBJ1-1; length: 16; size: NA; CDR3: CASRLKGGADPSEAFF; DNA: TGCGCCAGCAGACTAAAAGGAGGTGCAGATCCATCTGAAGCTTTCTTT
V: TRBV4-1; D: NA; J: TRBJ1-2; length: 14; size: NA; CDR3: CASRHPGHDYGYTF; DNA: TGCGCCAGCAGGCACCCGGGACATGACTATGGCTACACCTTC
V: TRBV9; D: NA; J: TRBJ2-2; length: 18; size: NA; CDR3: CASSLETAASARDGELFF; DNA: TGTGCCAGCAGCCTAGAAACAGCCGCCTCGGCGCGAGACGGGGAGCTGTTTTTT
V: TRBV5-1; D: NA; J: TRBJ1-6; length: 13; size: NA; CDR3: CASSSESNSPLHF; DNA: TGCGCCAGCAGCTCAGAAAGTAATTCACCCCTCCACTTT
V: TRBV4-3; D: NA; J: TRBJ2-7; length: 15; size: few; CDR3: CASSPGSGLSYEQYF; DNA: TGCGCCAGCAGCCCGGGGAGCGGGCTCTCCTACGAGCAGTACTTC
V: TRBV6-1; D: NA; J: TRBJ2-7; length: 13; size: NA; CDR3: CASSRVIIYEQYF; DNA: TGTGCCAGCAGCCGGGTTATAATTTACGAGCAGTACTTC
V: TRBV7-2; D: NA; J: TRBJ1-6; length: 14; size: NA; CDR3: CASSPHRDGSPLHF; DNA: TGTGCCAGCAGCCCACACAGGGATGGGTCACCCCTCCACTTT
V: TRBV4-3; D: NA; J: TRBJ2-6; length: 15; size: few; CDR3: CASSQAGFGANVLTF; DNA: TGCGCCAGCAGCCAGGCAGGGTTTGGGGCCAACGTCCTGACTTTC
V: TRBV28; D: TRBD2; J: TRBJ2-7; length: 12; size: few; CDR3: CASSLALADQYF; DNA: TGTGCCAGCAGTTTAGCACTAGCGGATCAGTACTTC
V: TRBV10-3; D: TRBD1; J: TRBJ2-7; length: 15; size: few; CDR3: CAIRGTGGGTYEQYF; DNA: TGTGCCATCAGGGGGACAGGGGGAGGAACCTACGAGCAGTACTTC